The 16 T cell receptor beta chains reported below all come from one sample, sequenced in a study of identical twins (dated by TCRdb to about 2016). Library generation was performed with 5' RACE. Sequencing relied on an Illumina HiSeq 2000. TCRdb redid the processing of the public reads, applying fastp at Q25 and MiXCR, and retained in-frame beta chains. Each record represents a unique CDR3 protein, reported with the most common genes and DNA among its rows. Present in this sample are roughly 1.6 million distinct CDR3 sequences, less than 40% of which were seen just once. Jointly, the top ten make up approximately 0.29% of the sample. The sample taken for sequencing was cord blood. The receptors derive from a newborn girl in good health.

In its sample, this clonotype was seen a few times. The V call is TRBV7-2, the J call TRBJ2-7; no reliable D call. V was pared by 5 bases and J by 1 base, with 15 bases between. The CDR3 has 15 residues. Germline V gene sequence: CDR1 SGHTA, CDR2 FQGNSA. Here the CDR3 DNA reads TGTGCCAGCAGCCTCTCTCAGTCGCGATCCTACGAGCAGTACTTC. Residues: CASSLSQSRSYEQYF. The whole variable domain, filled in from reference TRBV7-2 and TRBJ2-7, reads GAGVSQSPSNKVTEKGKDVELRCDPISGHTALYWYRQSLGQGLEFLIYFQGNSAPDKSGLPSDRFSAERTGGSVSTLTIQRTQQEDSAVYLCASSLSQSRSYEQYFGPGTRLTVT.

V gene TRBV20-1 combines with J gene TRBJ2-3, with 11 bases that match TRBD1. This CDR3 region has 17 residues. Germline values: CDR1 DFQATT, CDR2 SNEGSKA (reference sequence). Trimming at V came to 0 bases and at J to 6 bases, leaving 11 bases not matched to a gene. The CDR3 region has the DNA TGCAGTGCTAGAGAAGGACAGGGGGCGGTAGTATCGGATACGCAGTATTTT. It encodes CSAREGQGAVVSDTQYF.

This clonotype came up a few times. The V and J genes are TRBV20-1 and TRBJ1-5; D possibly corresponds to TRBD1 (5 bases). The CDR3 runs 13 residues. V shed 2 bases and J shed 6 bases, with 11 bases lying between them. Germline lookup yields CDR1 DFQATT and CDR2 SNEGSKA (reference sequence). CDR3 DNA sequence: TGCAGTGCTAGATACGATGGGGCTCAGCCCCAGCATTTT. Encoded protein: CSARYDGAQPQHF.

J is TRBJ2-1 and V is TRBV15, with 9 bases matching TRBD2. The length of the CDR3 is 15 residues. V lost 0 bases to trimming and J lost 4 bases; unmatched junction nucleotides: 1. Germline CDR1 is LNHNV and CDR2 is YYDKDF (reference sequence). The CDR3 region has the DNA TGTGCCACCAGCAGAGACGGACTAGCGTACAATGAGCAGTTCTTC. Its translation is CATSRDGLAYNEQFF. The variable domain in full, completed from reference TRBV15 and TRBJ2-1, reads DAMVIQNPRYQVTQFGKPVTLSCSQTLNHNVMYWYQQKSSQAPKLLFHYYDKDFNNEADTPDNFQSRRPNTSFCFLDIRSPGLGDTAMYLCATSRDGLAYNEQFFGPGTRLTVL.

A few counts support this clonotype. V gene TRBV5-1 combines with J gene TRBJ2-2, with 15 nucleotides matching TRBD2. The CDR3 is 15 amino acids. With 3 bases clipped from V and 6 bases from J, the junction kept 0 bases outside the gene matches. Germline CDR1 and CDR2: SGHRS and YFSETQ. DNA for the CDR3: TGCGCCAGCAGCTGGACTAGCGGGAGGGCCGGGGAGCTGTTTTTT. This encodes CASSWTSGRAGELFF.

This clonotype was counted between two and nine times. The V call is TRBV20-1, the J call TRBJ2-3; D is perhaps TRBD2 (6 bases). This CDR3 is built from 15 residues. Trimming took off 6 bases at V and 5 bases at J, with 21 bases between the two ends. Germline V gene data show CDR1 as DFQATT and CDR2 as SNEGSKA (reference sequence). The CDR3 region has the DNA TGCAGTGCGAGATCCTCAGGGAGGAGAGAAGATACGCAGTATTTT. This gives the protein CSARSSGRREDTQYF.

This clonotype appeared a single time. One end of the junction is discordant with germline, which a read error may explain. This chain uses TRBV25-1 with TRBJ2-3; 13 nucleotides align to TRBD2. CDR1 and CDR2 (germline): MGHDK, SYGVNS. The CDR3 contains 16 residues. CDR3: CASSSRTSGSTDTRYF. DNA for the CDR3: TGTGCCAGCAGTTCAAGGACTAGCGGGAGCACAGATACGCGGTATTTT.

Only a few counts were recorded for this clonotype. In DNA form, the CDR3 reads TGTGCCAGCAGCTTGAGACAGGTCCCACAGTATTTT. Its translation is CASSLRQVPQYF. The chain couples TRBV7-6 to TRBJ2-3; D may be TRBD1 (6 bases). Germline CDR1 and CDR2: SGHVS and FNYEAQ. The CDR3 contains 12 residues. The V and J ends lost 3 bases and 12 bases respectively, with 13 bases between them. The entire variable domain, with the rest obtained from reference TRBV7-6 and TRBJ2-3, is as follows: GAGVSQSPRYKVTKRGQDVALRCDPISGHVSLYWYRQALGQGPEFLTYFNYEAQQDKSGLPNDRFSAERPEGSISTLTIQRTEQRDSAMYRCASSLRQVPQYFGPGTRLTVL.

Only a few counts were recorded for this clonotype. The chain joins TRBV29-1 to TRBJ1-2; D is perhaps TRBD1 (5 bases). Germline assignment: CDR1 SQVTM and CDR2 ANQGSEA. This CDR3 has 12 residues. The ends were cut back, 2 bases at V and 3 bases at J, with 7 bases in the middle. CDR3 nucleotides: TGCAGCGTTGAAACGGGACACTATGGCTACACCTTC. Translated, it gives CSVETGHYGYTF.

The chain uses TRBV21-1 and TRBJ1-5; TRBD1, the table's D call, lacks a check against the DNA. TRBV21-1 represents a pseudogene. CDR3 size: 16 residues. CDR3: CASSKARGEGNQPQHF. The DNA for the CDR3 is TGTGCCAGCAGCAAAGCCAGGGGGGAGGGCAATCAGCCCCAGCATTTT.

A word on this clonotype: At one end the junction does not follow the germline gene, possibly because of a read error. The chain links TRBV6-6 to TRBJ1-6; 7 bases align to TRBD1. The CDR3 has 15 residues. The germline CDR1 and CDR2 sequences are MNHNY and SVGAGI (reference sequence). Here the CDR3 reads CASSEGQPVPSPPHF. CDR3 DNA: TGTGCCAGCAGTGAGGGACAGCCCGTCCCCTCACCCCCCCACTTT.

V and J are TRBV20-1 and TRBJ2-7; 8 bases are shared with TRBD1. CDR1 and CDR2 from the germline V gene are DFQATT and SNEGSKA (reference sequence). This CDR3 has 11 amino acids. V trimming: 5 bases; J trimming: 6 bases; junction bases outside the gene matches: 3. CDR3 residues: CSAGQGSEQYF. The CDR3 DNA follows: TGCAGTGCTGGACAGGGCTCCGAGCAGTACTTC.

This sequence joins TRBV11-2 and TRBJ2-7, with a tentative D call TRBD2 (5 bases). CDR1 is SGHAT, CDR2 FQNNGV, per germline. The V end was cut by 5 bases, the J end by 0 bases, with 17 bases between. The length of the CDR3 is 16 residues. For the CDR3, the DNA is TGTGCCAGCAGCCCATGGGCGGGCACTTTCTCCTACGAGCAGTACTTC. Protein product: CASSPWAGTFSYEQYF.

The genes are TRBV7-9 and TRBJ2-1; D is unresolved. CDR1 is SEHNR and CDR2 is FQNEAQ in the germline V gene (reference sequence). V lost 8 bases, J lost 8 bases, and 4 bases lay in between. This CDR3 is 9 amino acids long. CDR3 sequence (DNA): TGTGCCAGCCACGATGAGCAGTTCTTC. Its protein is CASHDEQFF.

V and J are TRBV28 and TRBJ2-1; 14 bases fit TRBD2. Per the germline V gene, CDR1 is MDHEN and CDR2 is SYDVKM. This CDR3 is 20 amino acids long. V shed 2 bases, J shed 0 bases, and the junction held 9 bases outside the gene matches. CDR3 protein: CASSLGGLAGVFSSYNEQFF. DNA for the CDR3: TGTGCCAGCAGTTTAGGGGGACTAGCGGGAGTGTTTAGCTCCTACAATGAGCAGTTCTTC.

DNA for the CDR3: TGTGCCACCAGTGACGGACAGGGCTTTAGCACAGATACGCAGTATTTT. Translating gives CATSDGQGFSTDTQYF. V and J are TRBV24-1 and TRBJ2-3; 8 bases are shared with TRBD1. CDR1 is KGHDR and CDR2 is SFDVKD in the germline V gene. The CDR3 loop spans 16 amino acids. Germline trimming cut 4 bases from V and 0 bases from J; bases unmatched to any gene: 5.